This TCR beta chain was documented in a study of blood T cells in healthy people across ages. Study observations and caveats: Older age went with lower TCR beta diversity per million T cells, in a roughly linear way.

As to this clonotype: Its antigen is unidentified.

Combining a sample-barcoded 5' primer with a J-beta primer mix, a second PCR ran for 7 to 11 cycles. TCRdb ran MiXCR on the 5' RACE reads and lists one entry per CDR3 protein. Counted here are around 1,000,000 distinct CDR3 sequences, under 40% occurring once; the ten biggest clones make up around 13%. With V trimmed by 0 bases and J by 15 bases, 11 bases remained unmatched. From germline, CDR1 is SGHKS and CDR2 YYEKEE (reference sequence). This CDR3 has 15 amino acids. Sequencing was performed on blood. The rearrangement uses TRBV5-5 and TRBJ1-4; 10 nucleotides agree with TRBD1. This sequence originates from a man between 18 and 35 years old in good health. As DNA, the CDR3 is TGTGCCAGCAGCTTGGTTATTGGACAGGGGGAAAGTGTGTTTTTT. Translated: CASSLVIGQGESVFF.